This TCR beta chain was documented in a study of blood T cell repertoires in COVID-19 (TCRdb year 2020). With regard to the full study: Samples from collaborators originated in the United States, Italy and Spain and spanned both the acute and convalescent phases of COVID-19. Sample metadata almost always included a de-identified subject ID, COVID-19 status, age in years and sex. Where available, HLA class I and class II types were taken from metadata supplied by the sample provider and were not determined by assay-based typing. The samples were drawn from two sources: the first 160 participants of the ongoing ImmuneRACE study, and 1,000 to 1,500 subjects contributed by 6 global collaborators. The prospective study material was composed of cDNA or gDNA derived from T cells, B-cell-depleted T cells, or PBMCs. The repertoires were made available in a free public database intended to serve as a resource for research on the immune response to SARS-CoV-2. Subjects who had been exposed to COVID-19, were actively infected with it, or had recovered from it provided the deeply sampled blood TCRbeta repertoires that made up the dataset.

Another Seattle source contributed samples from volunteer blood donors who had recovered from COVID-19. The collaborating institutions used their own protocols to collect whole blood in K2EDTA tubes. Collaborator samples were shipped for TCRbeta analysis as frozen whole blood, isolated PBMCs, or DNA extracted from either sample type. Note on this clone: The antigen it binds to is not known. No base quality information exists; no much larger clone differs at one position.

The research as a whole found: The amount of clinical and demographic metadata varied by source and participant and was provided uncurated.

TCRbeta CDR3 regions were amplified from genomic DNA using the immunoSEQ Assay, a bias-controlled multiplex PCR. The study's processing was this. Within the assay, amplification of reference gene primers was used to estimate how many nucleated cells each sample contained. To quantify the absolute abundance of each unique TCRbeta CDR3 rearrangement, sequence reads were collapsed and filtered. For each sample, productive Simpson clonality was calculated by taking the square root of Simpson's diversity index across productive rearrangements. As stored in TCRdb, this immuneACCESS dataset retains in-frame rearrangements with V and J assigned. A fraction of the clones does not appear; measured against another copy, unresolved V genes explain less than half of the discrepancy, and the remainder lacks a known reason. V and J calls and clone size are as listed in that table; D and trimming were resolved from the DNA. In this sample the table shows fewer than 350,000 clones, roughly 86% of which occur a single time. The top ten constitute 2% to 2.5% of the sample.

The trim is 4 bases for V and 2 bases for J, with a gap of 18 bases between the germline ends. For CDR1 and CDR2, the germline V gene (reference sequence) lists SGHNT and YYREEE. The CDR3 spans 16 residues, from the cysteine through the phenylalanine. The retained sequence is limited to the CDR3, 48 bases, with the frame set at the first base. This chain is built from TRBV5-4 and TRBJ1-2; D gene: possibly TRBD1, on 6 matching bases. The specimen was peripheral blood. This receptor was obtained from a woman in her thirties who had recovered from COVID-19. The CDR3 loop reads CASSQKTGELNYGYTF. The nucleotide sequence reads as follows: TGTGCCAGCAGCCAAAAGACAGGTGAATTGAACTATGGCTACACCTTC.